The T cell receptor (beta chain) described here comes from a study of blood T cell repertoires in COVID-19. Background on the study: Donors in the United States, Italy and Spain gave samples during acute or convalescent COVID-19.

The data were produced by immunoSEQ multiplex PCR, yet TCRdb's version contains in-frame clones alone and is incomplete. The data contain some 260,000 clones, more than 70% of them singletons. V was pared by 2 bases and J by 6 bases, with 10 bases between. The CDR3 sequence is 13 residues long. Germline CDR1 is KGHSH and CDR2 is LQKENI. Sequenced sample: peripheral blood. The rearrangement joins TRBV18 to TRBJ2-5; TRBD1 is a possible D gene (5 bases). This TCR was sampled from a woman between 40 and 55 years old who had recovered from COVID-19. The CDR3 here is CASSPGREKTQYF. The CDR3 nucleotides are TGTGCCAGCTCACCAGGCAGGGAAAAGACCCAGTACTTC.